Below are 2 T cell receptor beta chains sequenced from a single sample in a study of identical twins. MiXCR, run by TCRdb on the 5' RACE reads, gives a single entry per CDR3 protein. This sample yields roughly 500,000 distinct CDR3 sequences, of which 22% are seen a single time; about 0.93% belongs to the top ten. The data were also submitted as part of a second study, on T cells expressing NK-cell markers.

Sequencing was carried out using CD4+ T cells sorted from blood. All receptors come from a woman aged 18-29 years in good health.

Only a few counts were recorded for this clonotype. The rearrangement uses TRBV20-1 and TRBJ2-2, with D possibly matching TRBD2 (5 bases). CDR1 and CDR2 (germline): DFQATT, SNEGSKA (reference sequence). V lost 6 bases to trimming and J lost 4 bases, with 15 bases between them. The CDR3 is 14 residues long. DNA for the CDR3: TGCAGTGCGCCAACGGGGTGGGCCACCGGGGAGCTGTTTTTT. Amino acid sequence: CSAPTGWATGELFF.

The chain is built from TRBV5-1 and TRBJ2-5; D is ambiguous. The CDR3 is 15 residues long. The germline CDR1 and CDR2 sequences are SGHRS and YFSETQ. The V and J ends lost 3 bases and 5 bases respectively, with 17 bases between them. The DNA for the CDR3 is TGCGCCAGCAGCTCTTCGACACCCTCCAGGGAGACCCAGTACTTC. Its protein product is CASSSSTPSRETQYF.